This T cell receptor (beta chain) was identified in a study of blood T cell repertoires in COVID-19 (dated by TCRdb to about 2020). A note on the overall study: Samples covering the acute and convalescent phases of COVID-19 were provided by collaborators in the United States, Italy and Spain. The material from the prospective study consisted of cDNA or gDNA derived from T cells, B-cell-depleted T cells, or PBMCs. The dataset comprised deeply sampled blood TCRbeta repertoires from subjects exposed to, actively infected with, or recovered from COVID-19. The repertoires were made available in a free public database intended to serve as a resource for research on the immune response to SARS-CoV-2. Samples came from the ongoing ImmuneRACE study (first 160 participants) plus 1,254 subjects from 6 global collaborators. Nearly every sample came with metadata listing a de-identified subject ID, COVID-19 status, age in years and sex. Where HLA class I and class II types were available, the types were taken from metadata supplied by the sample provider, not from assay-based typing.

Each collaborating institution followed its own protocols to collect whole blood in K2EDTA tubes. For TCRbeta analysis, collaborators shipped samples as frozen whole blood, isolated PBMCs, or DNA extracted from either of those sample types. The germline V and J ends show losses of 6 bases and 3 bases respectively, and no gene match explains 0 bases of the junction. The germline V gene (reference sequence) gives CDR1 as LNHDA and CDR2 as SQIVND. The CDR3, from cysteine to phenylalanine, totals 13 residues. The kept DNA is CDR3 alone, 39 bases in frame from the first base. A note on this clone: Its antigen target is currently unknown. Per-base qualities were not stored, and no clone one base away is much larger.

On the study overall, not on this receptor specifically: The quantity of clinical and demographic metadata differed by source and by participant and was supplied without curation.

The immunoSEQ Assay, a bias-controlled multiplex PCR, was used to amplify TCRbeta CDR3 regions from genomic DNA. The study's processing was this. Within the assay, amplification of reference gene primers was used to estimate how many nucleated cells each sample contained. To quantify the absolute abundance of each unique TCRbeta CDR3 rearrangement, sequence reads were collapsed and filtered. For each sample, productive Simpson clonality was calculated as the square root of Simpson's diversity index over productive rearrangements. Here the immuneACCESS table is served through TCRdb, limited to in-frame sequences with V and J called. Missing clones are a known gap in these copies; in checked studies unresolved V genes cover under half, and the rest lacks a known reason. The V and J calls and clone size are taken from that table; D and trimming were inferred from the DNA. Recorded for this sample are tens of thousands of clones; more than 90% of them occurred a single time. Approximately 4.1% of the sample is taken by the ten largest.

The receptor was derived from a man aged 45-65 years with acute or convalescent COVID-19. The material sequenced was peripheral blood. In this chain, TRBV19 is recombined with TRBJ2-3; 10 junctional bases match TRBD1. The DNA is TGTGCCAGTAGGGGACAGGGGACAGATACGCAGTATTTT. This gives the protein CASRGQGTDTQYF.